Each of the 8 T cell receptor beta chains below was sequenced from the same sample in a study of CD8 T cells in Susac syndrome. Reverse transcription of roughly 0.5 to 1 ug RNA used random hexamers. Each CDR3 protein is one row after TCRdb ran MiXCR on the immunoSEQ multiplex PCR reads. There are some 200,000 distinct CDR3 sequences in the sample; 92% occur only once, and roughly 0.13% lies in the top ten. Sequenced material: CD8+ T cells from PBMCs. These receptors all come from a human donor with multiple sclerosis.

V is TRBV20-1 and J is TRBJ2-3, with D possibly being TRBD1 (5 bases). This CDR3 has 14 residues. Germline CDR1 is DFQATT and CDR2 is SNEGSKA (reference sequence). V lost 6 bases, J lost 6 bases, and 19 bases lay in between. This CDR3 is CSAWARAVGDTQYF. The CDR3 nucleotides are TGCAGTGCCTGGGCCAGGGCGGTTGGCGATACGCAGTATTTT.

The J gene is TRBJ2-7, the V gene TRBV15, with TRBD1 identical over 10 bases. The germline gives CDR1 LNHNV, CDR2 YYDKDF (reference sequence). Trimming removed 5 bases from V and 5 bases from J; junction bases left unmatched: 9. This CDR3 is built from 15 residues. This chain's CDR3 is CATSGGTGVLDEQYF. Written as DNA, the CDR3 is TGTGCCACCAGCGGCGGGACAGGGGTTCTCGACGAGCAGTACTTC. Complete variable domain (other parts from reference TRBV15 and TRBJ2-7): DAMVIQNPRYQVTQFGKPVTLSCSQTLNHNVMYWYQQKSSQAPKLLFHYYDKDFNNEADTPDNFQSRRPNTSFCFLDIRSPGLGDTAMYLCATSGGTGVLDEQYFGPGTRLTVT.

The J gene is TRBJ2-3, the V gene TRBV4-3; D unresolved. The length of the CDR3 is 15 residues. Germline V lookup: CDR1 LGHNA, CDR2 YSLEER. The V and J ends lost 0 bases and 2 bases respectively, with 9 bases between them. The CDR3 DNA reads TGCGCCAGCAGCCAAGATGTCAGCTCCACAGATACGCAGTATTTT. Residues: CASSQDVSSTDTQYF.

The V gene is TRBV12-5, the J gene TRBJ1-1, with D unclear. Trimming shortened V by 2 bases and J by 6 bases, and 10 bases separated the two germline ends. There are 13 residues in the CDR3. CDR1 and CDR2 from the germline V gene are LGHNT and FRNRAP. CDR3 DNA: TGTGCTAGTGGTTTGACCTCACGCGCTGAAGCTTTCTTT. Amino acids: CASGLTSRAEAFF.

This chain joins TRBV27 and TRBJ2-5, with a weak D call TRBD1 (6 bases). Between the trimmed V and J ends, which lost 6 bases and 0 bases, there was a span of 17 bases. This CDR3 is built from 16 residues. From germline, CDR1 is MNHEY and CDR2 SMNVEV (reference sequence). DNA for the CDR3: TGTGCCAGCAGCCCGGTCCCTGGACAGTACCAAGAGACCCAGTACTTC. It is translated as CASSPVPGQYQETQYF.

This sequence joins TRBV24-1 and TRBJ2-1; D possibly corresponds to TRBD2 (5 bases). Germline CDR1 KGHDR, CDR2 SFDVKD. V was clipped by 11 bases and J by 0 bases, with 19 bases between them. The CDR3 contains 16 residues. This CDR3 reads CANPRGARSSYNEQFF. DNA of the CDR3: TGTGCCAACCCCCGGGGTGCCCGGAGCTCCTACAATGAGCAGTTCTTC.

This clonotype was observed once. This chain uses TRBV5-6 with TRBJ1-1; possible D gene TRBD1, 6 bases. Trimming left V 3 bases short and J 7 bases short, with 10 bases between. The CDR3 runs to 12 residues. From germline, CDR1 is SGHDT and CDR2 YYEEEE. CDR3 bases: TGTGCCAGCAGCTCAGGACAGCTTGAAGCTTTCTTT. Protein product: CASSSGQLEAFF.

The CDR3 bases are TGCGCCAGCAGCCAAGATAGCGGGAGAATCGGCAACGAGCAGTACTTC. It codes for CASSQDSGRIGNEQYF. This sequence joins TRBV4-3 and TRBJ2-7, with 9 bases identical to TRBD2. CDR3 length: 16 amino acids. Unmatched junction bases numbered 8, after V lost 0 bases and J lost 5 bases. Looked up from germline, CDR1 is LGHNA and CDR2 is YSLEER.